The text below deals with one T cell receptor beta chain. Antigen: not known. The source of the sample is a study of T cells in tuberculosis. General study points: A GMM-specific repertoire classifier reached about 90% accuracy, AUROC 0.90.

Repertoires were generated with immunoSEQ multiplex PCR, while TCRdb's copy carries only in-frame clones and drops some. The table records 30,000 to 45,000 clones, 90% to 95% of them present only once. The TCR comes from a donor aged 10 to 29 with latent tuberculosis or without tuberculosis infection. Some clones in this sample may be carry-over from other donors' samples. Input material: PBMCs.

The CDR3 is CASSPGVYYGYTF. The CDR3 region has the DNA TGTGCCAGCAGCCCAGGGGTGTACTATGGCTACACCTTC. This rearrangement joins TRBV28 to TRBJ1-2; possibly TRBD1 for D (6 bases). This CDR3 contains 13 residues. Trimming cost V 6 bases and J 3 bases, with 11 bases left between them. Germline assignment: CDR1 MDHEN and CDR2 SYDVKM.